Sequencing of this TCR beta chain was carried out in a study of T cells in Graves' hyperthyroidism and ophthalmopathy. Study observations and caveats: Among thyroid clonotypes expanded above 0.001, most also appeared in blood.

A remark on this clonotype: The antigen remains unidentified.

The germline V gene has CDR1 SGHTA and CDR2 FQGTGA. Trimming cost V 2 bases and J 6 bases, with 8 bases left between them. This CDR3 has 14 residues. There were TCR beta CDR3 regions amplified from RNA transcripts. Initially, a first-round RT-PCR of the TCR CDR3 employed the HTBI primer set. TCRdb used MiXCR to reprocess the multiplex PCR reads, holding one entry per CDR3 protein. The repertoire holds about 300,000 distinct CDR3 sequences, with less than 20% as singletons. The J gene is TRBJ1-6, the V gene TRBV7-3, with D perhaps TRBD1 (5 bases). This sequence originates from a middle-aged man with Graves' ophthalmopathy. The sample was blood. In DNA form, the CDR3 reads TGTGCCAGCAGCTTAGGGGCGGGTAATTCACCCCTCCACTTT. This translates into CASSLGAGNSPLHF. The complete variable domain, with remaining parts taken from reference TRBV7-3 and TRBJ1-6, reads GAGVSQTPSNKVTEKGKYVELRCDPISGHTALYWYRQSLGQGPEFLIYFQGTGAADDSGLPNDRFFAVRPEGSVSTLKIQRTERGDSAVYLCASSLGAGNSPLHFGNGTRLTVT.